These T cell receptor beta chains were read from a single sample in a study of radiotherapy plus CTLA-4 blockade in lung cancer. Sequenced by immunoSEQ multiplex PCR; TCRdb stores in-frame clones only, minus some. This sample has about 55,000 clones; around four fifths occur once, and the top ten carry under 7%. The specimen comprised peripheral blood, sampled from a patient treated with radiotherapy plus ipilimumab. The receptor source for this set is a human donor with non-small cell lung cancer whose response to radiotherapy plus ipilimumab could not be evaluated. Both conserved end residues are trimmed from each CDR3. The order of the fields is V gene, clone size, D gene, J gene, CDR3 length, CDR3 protein. A D gene is named only where the DNA matches it firmly. Rows may omit the clone size; those that give it use once, few, many or a size class.

TRBV4-3	.	TRBD1	TRBJ2-7	14	ASSQGGYRGSYEQY
TRBV6-5	.	.	TRBJ1-2	12	ASSYSMVRGGYT
TRBV7-9	.	TRBD2	TRBJ2-1	13	ASGGLAGGNNEQF
TRBV7-9	.	.	TRBJ2-7	11	ASTNPSLEEQY
TRBV9	once	.	TRBJ2-7	11	ASSVTSGDEQY
TRBV7-2	.	TRBD1	TRBJ2-7	12	ASSRDRGAYEQY
TRBV9	.	TRBD2	TRBJ2-1	14	ASSVEGTRGHNEQF
TRBV4-3	.	.	TRBJ2-2	15	ASSQVTGVTNTGELF
TRBV19	.	.	TRBJ1-2	11	ASRELDSGGYT
TRBV2	.	.	TRBJ1-2	13	ASSAARGGTDGYT
TRBV9	.	TRBD2	TRBJ2-5	15	ASSASGLAGGGETQY
TRBV30	.	TRBD2	TRBJ2-5	12	AWSVGLAGSPQY
TRBV9	.	TRBD1	.	12	ASSVTGTAYEQY
TRBV6-5	.	TRBD2	TRBJ2-7	14	ASSYSRLAGPYEQY
TRBV11-2	.	TRBD1	TRBJ2-7	12	ASSLWGQTYERY
TRBV6-5	few	TRBD1	TRBJ1-2	11	ASSSHRGYGYT
TRBV19	once	TRBD1	TRBJ1-2	12	ASSRTGEFYGYT
TRBV15	.	.	TRBJ1-6	14	ATSRGYAGRDSPLH
TRBV6-6	once	TRBD2	TRBJ2-2	12	ASLASGGTGELF
TRBV2	once	TRBD1	TRBJ1-6	13	ASSRQGSYNSPLH
TRBV7-8	once	TRBD2	TRBJ2-2	14	ASSPGRGGNTGELF
TRBV6-5	.	.	TRBJ1-1	11	ASRTQANTEAF
TRBV11-2	.	.	TRBJ2-3	14	ASSLGWGTSTDTQY
TRBV7-2	.	TRBD2	TRBJ2-5	12	ASSLQRGVETQY
TRBV6-1	.	.	TRBJ1-6	9	AVGGERPLH
TRBV27	.	TRBD1	TRBJ1-2	14	ASSRQGAREHYGYT
TRBV9	.	TRBD1	TRBJ1-6	12	ASSGGRGDSPLH
TRBV29-1	few	.	TRBJ1-1	9	SVVQATEAF
TRBV4-3	.	TRBD2	TRBJ2-1	13	ASSQDLPGGNEQF
TRBV5-4	once	TRBD2	TRBJ2-7	16	ASSLGQGLAGLSYEQY
TRBV7-9	.	TRBD1	TRBJ1-1	13	ASSPYRGPDTEAF
TRBV10-3	.	TRBD1	TRBJ2-2	13	AISRDRLDTGELF
TRBV7-2	.	TRBD1	TRBJ1-4	15	ASSLLRGQGSNEKLF
TRBV7-8	.	.	TRBJ1-5	14	ASSLRAGSGDQPQH
TRBV28	.	.	TRBJ2-1	9	ASSSRTAKV
TRBV7-8	.	TRBD1	TRBJ1-4	13	ASSLYRGREEKLF
TRBV5-1	.	TRBD2	TRBJ2-1	13	ASSLSGLSHNEQF
TRBV15	.	TRBD2	TRBJ2-1	12	ATSRGVAGVTQF
TRBV7-6	.	.	.	13	ASSLVAKGAYEQY
TRBV28	.	.	TRBJ2-3	13	ASSLPTGPTDTQY